The present T cell receptor (beta chain) was sequenced within a study of T cells in Graves' hyperthyroidism and ophthalmopathy. This clonotype was counted ten times or more. Its antigen is not known. Authors of the study amplified TCR beta CDR3 regions from RNA transcripts. TCR CDR3 regions were first amplified by RT-PCR with HTBI primers. TCRdb analysed the multiplex PCR reads with MiXCR anew, one entry per CDR3 protein. The repertoire consists of some 550,000 distinct CDR3 sequences, with 20% to 25% occurring once and the leading ten covering more than 20%. Looked up from germline, CDR1 is SGHRS and CDR2 is YFSETQ. The CDR3 contains 16 residues. Trimming cost V 4 bases and J 2 bases; bases outside gene matches: 8. Study results and caveats: Most thyroid clonotypes expanded above 0.001 appeared in blood too.

Material: blood. The chain links TRBV5-1 to TRBJ2-7; 11 bases are a match to TRBD1. The receptor was isolated from a man aged 18 to 29 with Graves' hyperthyroidism. The CDR3 nucleotides are TGCGCCAGCAGCAGCCTGGACAGGGGGCGCACCTACGAGCAGTACTTC. Translated, it gives CASSSLDRGRTYEQYF. The complete variable domain, with remaining parts taken from reference TRBV5-1 and TRBJ2-7, reads KAGVTQTPRYLIKTRGQQVTLSCSPISGHRSVSWYQQTPGQGLQFLFEYFSETQRNKGNFPGRFSGRQFSNSRSEMNVSTLELGDSALYLCASSSLDRGRTYEQYFGPGTRLTVT.